Included here is one T cell receptor beta chain sequence, with context. Its antigen remains unidentified. One entry per CDR3 protein, called by TCRdb with MiXCR from the reads. Here the sample spans approximately 1,000,000 distinct CDR3 sequences, approximately 31% being singletons. The germline V gene has CDR1 LNHDA and CDR2 SQIVND (reference sequence). The CDR3 covers 12 residues. V lost 5 bases and J 5 bases, leaving 10 bases between the germline ends. These data originate in a study of T cell repertoires in cytomegalovirus infection. Whole-study context: CMV epitopes that were recently identified and HLA-C-restricted were used alongside well-studied HLA-B-restricted ones. Based on public TCR beta signatures, there were indications of CMV infection and of a matching HLA type.

Whole-study findings and limits: CMV carriers having the relevant HLA were flagged by cumulative public TCR beta family frequency. Dominating the ex vivo response were HLA-C-restricted CMV-specific TCR beta clonotypes.

The receptor was derived from a human donor in good health (CMV status not recorded). Some clones in this sample may be carry-over from other donors' samples. V is TRBV19 and J is TRBJ2-7; D is uncertain. The sample here was cultured CD8+ T cells from PBMCs, taken from culture after CMV antigen stimulation. CDR3: CASSPHDNEQYF. The CDR3 nucleotides read TGTGCCAGTAGTCCCCACGACAACGAGCAGTACTTC.